This T cell receptor beta chain originates from a study of spatial heterogeneity in lung cancer. Time point reported: sample taken at primary tumor resection. Material for sequencing was whole RNA from tumor, nontumor lung or frozen PBMC, left unsorted. TCR cDNA molecules each had a unique molecular identifier. From the 5' RACE reads, TCRdb called clonotypes with MiXCR, one entry per CDR3 protein. The sample contains 35,000 to 40,000 distinct CDR3 sequences, less than 8.5% of which appear only once. This clonotype came up many times. The CDR3 is made up of 17 amino acids. CDR1 is SGHVS and CDR2 is FNYEAQ in the germline V gene. V trimming: 8 bases; J trimming: 0 bases; junction bases outside the gene matches: 12.

Sequenced here: PBMCs, sampled at surgery. The TCR originated in a female donor with early-stage non-small cell lung cancer. The gene calls are TRBV7-6 and TRBJ2-2, with 7 bases that match TRBD2. This CDR3 is CASLDIRGSSNTGELFF. The CDR3 nucleotides are TGTGCCAGCCTCGATATTCGCGGGAGTTCGAACACCGGGGAGCTGTTTTTT.